This note documents a single TCR beta chain sequence. The target antigen is unknown. The data originate from a study of T cells in localized non-small cell lung cancer. The CDR3 loop spans 15 amino acids. Per germline, CDR1 MNHNS and CDR2 SASEGT. V gave up 4 bases and J gave up 4 bases, with 14 bases separating them. Clones were read by immunoSEQ multiplex PCR, and TCRdb kept only the in-frame ones, dropping some. The sample records approximately 41,000 clones, approximately 90% being singletons. Findings and limits, study-wide: Median 57 top-100 tumor clones were shared with paired adjacent lung. Because only a single region of the tumor was sequenced, heterogeneity remains possible. Clonality peaked in uninvolved adjacent lung rather than tumor.

The source material was peripheral blood mononuclear cells, sampled before any cancer treatment. This chain connects TRBV6-1 to TRBJ2-1, with TRBD1 as a possible D gene (5 bases). The clonotype comes from a male donor at least 60 years old with stage II lung adenocarcinoma. The DNA for the CDR3 is TGTGCCAGCAGTGTGGGGCCGGCCGAGTACAATGAGCAGTTCTTC. Translating it yields CASSVGPAEYNEQFF.